Detailed here is one T cell receptor (beta chain). Antigen: not known. The record originates from a study of T-cell reconstitution after alpha-beta-depleted transplantation in children. General study results and limits: Where some patients showed high TCRbeta diversity at day 60, it came from recipient T cells and thymic progenitors that had survived. T-cell numbers and diversity, one year after transplant, stemmed largely from T cells that were newly produced.

Unique molecular identifiers featured in how the TCRbeta library was prepared. TCRdb re-called the PCR reads with MiXCR, one entry per CDR3 protein. This sample has hundreds of thousands of distinct CDR3 sequences, with 15% to 20% found just once. The receptor comes from a boy younger than two who had a stem cell transplant for Wiskott-Aldrich syndrome, so the T cells may come from the graft donor. Sequenced material: PBMCs, mostly from graft donor cells, taken 360 days after TCRalphabeta/CD19-depleted stem cell transplant.

The CDR3, as DNA: TGTGCCAGCAGCTACTACAGGATTAGCTCCTACAATGAGCAGTTCTTC. This codes for CASSYYRISSYNEQFF. The J gene is TRBJ2-1, the V gene TRBV5-4, with a possible D match to TRBD1 (5 bases). CDR1 SGHNT and CDR2 YYREEE come from the germline V gene (reference sequence). This CDR3 is built from 16 residues. V was clipped by 3 bases and J by 0 bases, with 13 bases between them. The full variable domain, in which reference TRBV5-4 and TRBJ2-1 provide the parts outside the CDR3, is ETGVTQSPTHLIKTRGQQVTLRCSSQSGHNTVSWYQQALGQGPQFIFQYYREEENGRGNFPPRFSGLQFPNYSSELNVNALELDDSALYLCASSYYRISSYNEQFFGPGTRLTVL.